This TCR beta chain was recovered during a study of PD-L1 blockade in urothelial cancer. In the study overall: Blood gave a median 141,255 T cells.

This clone has only one observation. Germline-derived CDR1 and CDR2 are SGDLS and YYNGEE. V was pared by 0 bases and J by 0 bases, with 7 bases between. The CDR3 is 14 residues long. Produced via immunoSEQ multiplex PCR; TCRdb's table is partial and in-frame only. Of over 100,000 clones in the sample, under 95% were seen once. Time point meaning: peripheral blood 6 weeks after treatment start. This sequence joins TRBV9 and TRBJ2-7; D is unclear. Sequencing was performed on PBMCs, taken around atezolizumab (anti-PD-L1) treatment. The clonotype comes from a man in his sixties with urothelial cancer. The CDR3 protein is CASSVVGDSYEQYF. In DNA form, the CDR3 reads TGTGCCAGCAGCGTAGTGGGCGACTCCTACGAGCAGTACTTC.